Below, one T cell receptor beta chain is given with its context. What antigen it recognizes has not been identified. No qualities accompany the bases; no much larger clone lies one base away. V is shortened by 6 bases, J by 3 bases, and the region joining them spans 15 bases. The CDR3, cysteine through phenylalanine, is 15 amino acids long. Only the CDR3 portion is preserved as DNA: 45 bases, with reading frame beginning at the first base. The germline V gene supplies CDR1 MDHEN and CDR2 SYDVKM. This sample was included in a study of cytomegalovirus exposure and HLA in healthy donors (dated by TCRdb to 2015 to 2018). In terms of the full investigation: An earlier analysis of roughly 500 of the donors reported approximately 260 Gb of sequence data and around 110 million unique TCR beta sequences obtained from roughly 170 million T cells. Of the roughly 390 genotyped donors, more than 75% were placed in the genetic ancestry cluster associated with self-reported Caucasian donors. An early release covering roughly 640 HLA-typed donors comprised approximately 300 gigabases of sequencing data and roughly 85 million unique TCR sequences. The aim of the study was to test whether cataloging public T cell receptors could identify signatures of past pathogen exposure. On average, roughly 200,000 unique TCR beta nucleotide sequences were sequenced per donor among 398 genotyped donors of the cohort, with around 19% of those sequences being non-productive. The later analysis used no new phenotypic data to find candidate immune exposures, relying instead on TCR beta sequences and their occurrence across donors. Several DR-DQ haplotypes were treated as single units for association and clustering because of strong linkage in the cohort. Donor age, sex, ethnicity and CMV serostatus were collected together with the repertoire data. Every repertoire in the discovery cohort had been generated on one and the same sequencing platform. In a later analysis, previously published TCR beta repertoires from several hundred donors were re-analyzed and high-resolution HLA genotyping was added so that TCR occurrence patterns could be studied. The study combined high-throughput TCR immunosequencing, statistical association of individual TCRs with disease status, and machine learning to predict cytomegalovirus infection status. The number of donors typed differed by locus, with about 629-630 for A, B, C, DRB1 and DQB1, around 520 for DQA1, approximately 570 for DPA1, and some 450 for DPB1. A separate validation cohort of 90 to 150 different subjects was used in addition to the roughly 670-subject first cohort. An earlier analysis of 500 to 750 of the donors applied high-throughput TCR beta sequencing to assess whether each TCR beta V gene segment acted as functional or pseudogenic. Class I and class II HLA loci were covered by the typing at four-digit resolution. Genome-wide SNP genotypes for about 65% of the roughly 670 donors were used in a later genetic analysis, which treated that subset as a discovery cohort. The T cell repertoires of roughly 660 subjects were profiled by immunosequencing and related to cytomegalovirus serostatus.

Libraries came from the immunoSEQ multiplex PCR assay. For the multiplex PCR, a mixture combining 60 forward primers for TCR Vbeta segments and 13 reverse primers for TCR Jbeta segments was used. The CDR3 region of rearranged TCR beta genes was amplified from genomic DNA with a multiplex PCR assay. The amplified TCR beta libraries were sequenced on the Illumina HiSeq System as 87-base-pair reads. The original methods were these. A later analysis tallied 80 million to 95 million unique TCR beta chains across the 666 repertoires, and about 10 million of those chains were shared by two or more donors. Raw reads were error-corrected and collapsed into unique sequences with a nearest-neighbor algorithm that merged closely related sequences to remove PCR and sequencing errors. CDR3 sequences were aligned to IMGT reference sequences to assign V, D and J gene segments. For a sequence to be retained, a match of at least six nucleotides to both a V gene segment and a J gene segment was required. A rearrangement counted as productive if the CDR3 had no stop codons and remained in frame with V and J, and every other rearrangement counted as non-productive. CDR3 was defined by IMGT convention, running from the second conserved V-encoded cysteine to the conserved J-encoded phenylalanine. The earlier analysis of 500 to 600 of the donors excluded sequences that lacked an unambiguous match to a single V gene segment. An earlier analysis of around 600 of the donors classified V segments as functional when productive rearrangements were above 56.7% and as segregating when the standard deviation between donors was above 5%. A statistical classification framework was built to diagnose cytomegalovirus status from the catalog of TCR beta chain sequences. V and J gene assignment, in a later analysis, came from comparing TCR nucleotide sequences with IMGT/GENE-DB human TR gene sequences. The TCRdist pipeline was used in a later analysis to assign CDR3 sequences and most-parsimonious VDJ recombination scenarios. In a later analysis, each TCR beta chain was defined by its CDR3 amino acid sequence together with its V-gene family, and reads without a unique V-gene family were excluded. As a way to deal with suspected cross-contamination and a sequencing artifact, a later analysis dropped hundreds of nucleotide sequences that were highly shared and had low generation probability. In a later analysis, a clonal expansion index for each public chain was calculated from normalized within-repertoire ranks of inferred template counts. Generation probabilities in a later analysis came from a VDJ recombination model fitted to out-of-frame rearrangements, and those results were checked against IGoR. Hypergeometric tests were used in a later analysis to score TCR-TCR, TCR-HLA and TCR-CMV co-occurrence, with a repertoire-size bias correction applied to the TCR pairs. To estimate false discovery rates, a later analysis permuted the HLA or CMV assignments 20 times. A later analysis grouped co-occurring TCRs with DBSCAN, adding TCRdist sequence similarity when clustering within HLA-allele-positive subsets. For co-occurrence clustering, repertoires with fewer than 30,000 or more than 120,000 public chains were excluded, along with five repertoires with anomalous nucleotide sharing. This is the immuneACCESS table as TCRdb keeps it, with only in-frame sequences that have V and J called. A part of the clones is gone; compared with another copy, unresolved V genes explain less than half, and the rest is unexplained. That table gives V, J and clone size, and the DNA gave D and trimming. The sample table lists 150,000 to 200,000 clones, around 78% of them with a count of one. Jointly, the top ten make up around 1% of the sample.

General study outcomes and caveats: Specific HLA alleles were associated with more than 15,000 TCR beta sequences at a false discovery rate of 0.05 in a later analysis. In vitro tests confirmed that a few of the cytomegalovirus-associated TCR beta chains recognize cytomegalovirus antigens. Presence/absence analyses assumed roughly uniform sequencing depth across donors, an assumption that may not hold. Compared with the roughly 710-donor mean, donors in an Asian-associated ancestry cluster had fewer N-insertions in productive TCRs, according to a later genetic analysis. A later analysis reported that several top co-occurrence clusters appeared linked to parvovirus B19, influenza, CMV and Epstein-Barr virus. Because counts were too low, seventeen rarely observed V segments, including chromosome 9 orphons, were excluded from the earlier analysis of some 590 of the donors. Most TCR sequences were seen in very few donors, while some public TCRs were found in many individuals. A later analysis found that HLA-associated TCR beta chains were more clonally expanded and had lower generation probabilities than equally common non-associated chains. Immune exposure information for the cohort was limited to CMV serostatus. The classifier was reported to diagnose cytomegalovirus status with high specificity and sensitivity in both the original cohort and the validation cohort. According to the authors, the approach could potentially be generalized to other disease states and immunological phenotypes. Broadly in line with IMGT annotations, most TCR beta V segments showed up in productive rearrangements about 87% or about 30% of the time in an earlier analysis of 450 to 750 of the donors. The study listed around 160 TCR beta chains as associated with cytomegalovirus. Because HLA typing was unavailable for some donors at each locus, only the typed subset was used in association tests. Some IMGT-functional V segments, including TRBV6-2 and TRBV6-3, could not be distinguished by the 87-base-pair reads and were therefore excluded. A further reported finding was that TCR beta sequences accurately predicted the HLA-A and HLA-B alleles for most subjects in the first cohort. V-gene and J-gene trimming of TCR beta chains was associated with a missense DCLRE1C variant in a later genetic analysis, and the association was replicated in an independent cohort. Correlated functional status among segregating V segments might be attributable to linkage disequilibrium, but an unknown experimental factor could not be ruled out. Assigning TCR associations to individual alleles was difficult when HLA alleles, especially DR and DQ, strongly co-occurred. The sequencing pipeline was judged likely to have produced a cluster of highly shared sequence variants as a technical artifact. A later analysis found that TCR association rates varied across HLA loci, with DRB1 alleles showing the most associated TCRs and HLA-C alleles the fewest. According to a later analysis, most CMV-associated TCR beta chains appeared to be HLA-restricted, and the HLA associations seemed to be driven largely by CMV exposure. In this cohort, only TCR beta chains were sequenced, and detectable features were limited by the absence of alpha or paired-chain data.

The cohort comprised several hundred healthy bone marrow donors. At the time of sampling, every cohort member was nominally healthy, though immune exposures that went unrecorded were likely present. The donor was CMV seronegative and belonged to the group of 352 seronegative cohort members. A peripheral blood sample was provided by each donor, and peripheral blood mononuclear cells were used for TCR beta sequencing. The Qiagen DNeasy Blood Extraction Kit was used to extract genomic DNA from the blood cell samples. The clonotype comes from a woman aged 40 to 50 in good health and CMV-seronegative. The chain links TRBV28 with TRBJ1-5; TRBD1 is a possible D gene, resting on 6 matching bases. Sequences were obtained from PBMCs. The DNA is TGTGCCAGCAGCCCAACGGACAGTACCAATCAGCCCCAGCATTTT. The translation is CASSPTDSTNQPQHF.